Listed below are T cell receptor beta chains from one sample, sequenced in a study. TCRdb reanalysed the 5' RACE reads using MiXCR and keeps one entry per CDR3 protein. In the table there are about 62,000 distinct CDR3 sequences, around 30% of which are singletons. The sample consisted of tumor-infiltrating naive CD4+ T cells sorted from the breast tumor. The receptors stem from a female donor with breast cancer. The CDR3 runs from the conserved cysteine through the conserved F or W. A D gene is named only where the DNA matches it firmly. Not all rows give a size; the values are once, few, many and, for expanded clones, a class.

clone_size j_call v_call d_call cdr3_aa cdr3_nt
- TRBJ2-1 TRBV12-3/TRBV12-4 TRBD2 CASTPRLAGANEQFF TGTGCCAGCACCCCCCGACTAGCGGGAGCCAATGAGCAGTTCTTC
- TRBJ1-4 TRBV5-5 TRBD1 CASSRDRPLFNEKLFF TGTGCCAGCAGCAGGGACAGGCCCCTCTTTAATGAAAAACTGTTTTTT
- TRBJ1-2 TRBV12-3/TRBV12-4 - CASSLQGTDGYTF TGTGCCAGCAGTTTACAGGGAACCGATGGCTACACCTTC
- TRBJ2-1 TRBV6-1 TRBD1 CASRRGQGARNEQFF TGTGCCAGCAGACGGGGACAGGGGGCGAGGAATGAGCAGTTCTTC
few TRBJ1-3 TRBV7-2 - CASSLHGYSGNTIYF TGTGCCAGCAGCTTACACGGATACTCTGGAAACACCATATATTTT
- TRBJ1-4 TRBV5-4 - CASSTDHTPDGKLFF TGTGCCAGCAGCACCGATCATACACCGGACGGAAAACTGTTTTTT
few TRBJ1-2 TRBV29-1 TRBD1 CSVRTGDNYGYTF TGCAGCGTCAGGACAGGGGACAACTATGGCTACACCTTC
- TRBJ2-2 TRBV7-2 - CASSQQFGGPGELFF TGTGCCAGCAGCCAGCAGTTCGGGGGCCCCGGGGAGCTGTTTTTT
- TRBJ2-7 TRBV5-1 TRBD2 CASRRAGAGSYEQYF TGCGCCAGCAGGCGAGCGGGGGCCGGCTCCTACGAGCAGTACTTC
many TRBJ1-1 TRBV9 TRBD1 CASSPDRTYGEAFF TGTGCCAGCAGCCCGGACAGGACCTACGGTGAAGCTTTCTTT
once TRBJ2-2 TRBV7-3 - CTSSMGTATGELFF TGTACCAGCAGCATGGGGACCGCCACCGGGGAGCTGTTTTTT
- TRBJ2-7 TRBV5-8 - CASSSGTPKTYEQYF TGTGCCAGCAGCTCCGGGACCCCAAAGACCTACGAGCAGTACTTC
few TRBJ1-1 TRBV9 - CASSVGLRGLEGAFF TGTGCCAGCAGCGTCGGTCTGCGAGGTTTGGAGGGAGCTTTCTTT
many TRBJ1-1 TRBV12-3/TRBV12-4 - CASGRDLNTEAFF TGTGCCAGCGGAAGGGATCTGAACACTGAAGCTTTCTTT
- TRBJ2-1 TRBV20-1 TRBD2 CSARDQAGEDYNEQFF TGCAGTGCTAGAGATCAGGCGGGGGAGGACTACAATGAGCAGTTCTTC
once TRBJ1-1 TRBV12-3/TRBV12-4 - CASTSRTGNTEAFF TGTGCCAGCACCTCCCGGACGGGAAACACTGAAGCTTTCTTT
many TRBJ2-2 TRBV6-1 - CASSLGGAGELFF TGTGCCAGCAGTCTAGGGGGGGCCGGGGAGCTGTTTTTT
- TRBJ2-3 TRBV28 TRBD2 CASTMGGLTDTQYF TGTGCCAGCACCATGGGGGGGTTAACAGATACGCAGTATTTT
- TRBJ1-1 TRBV9 - CASSVGLRNTEAFF TGTGCCAGCAGCGTAGGCCTCAGGAACACTGAAGCTTTCTTT
- TRBJ2-7 TRBV5-1 TRBD2 CASSFLAGSGSYEQYF TGCGCCAGCAGCTTCCTAGCGGGATCAGGAAGCTACGAGCAGTACTTC
few TRBJ2-3 TRBV7-7 TRBD2 CASSLVLAGDADTQYF TGTGCTAGCAGCTTAGTTCTAGCGGGAGATGCAGATACGCAGTATTTT
- TRBJ2-2 TRBV6-1 - CASSYGGVGELFF TGTGCCAGCAGTTATGGGGGAGTCGGGGAGCTGTTTTTT
few TRBJ1-5 TRBV6-2/TRBV6-3 TRBD1 CASTDTGVRPNQPQHF TGTGCCAGCACCGATACAGGGGTGCGCCCAAATCAGCCCCAGCATTTT
few TRBJ2-5 TRBV11-1 - CASSFGQRLSQETQYF TGTGCCAGCAGCTTCGGACAGAGATTAAGTCAAGAGACCCAGTACTTC
- TRBJ2-5 TRBV5-1 - CASSLETPQKTQYF TGCGCCAGCAGCTTGGAAACACCTCAAAAGACCCAGTACTTC
few TRBJ2-7 TRBV5-1 - CASKITTGHPYEQYF TGCGCCAGCAAGATAACGACAGGTCACCCCTACGAGCAGTACTTC
few TRBJ1-2 TRBV7-2 - CASSLGATGYPSSYTF TGTGCCAGCAGCCTCGGTGCGACAGGTTATCCGTCAAGCTACACCTTC
few TRBJ2-3 TRBV12-3/TRBV12-4 - CASSLLWNADTQYF TGTGCCAGCAGTTTATTGTGGAATGCAGATACGCAGTATTTT
many TRBJ1-5 TRBV5-1 - CASSLGNGWEPQHF TGCGCCAGCAGCTTGGGGAATGGTTGGGAGCCCCAGCATTTT
few TRBJ1-1 TRBV5-1 TRBD1 CASSLHRQGTEAFF TGCGCCAGCAGCTTGCACCGACAGGGGACTGAAGCTTTCTTT
- TRBJ2-1 TRBV5-6 - CASSLEGPQFF TGTGCCAGCAGCTTGGAGGGTCCTCAGTTCTTC
- TRBJ1-2 TRBV5-3 - CARSLVRTPVDYGYTF TGTGCCAGAAGCCTCGTGCGAACGCCGGTAGACTATGGCTACACCTTC
- TRBJ2-1 TRBV11-3 - CASSSRLNEQFF TGTGCCAGCAGCTCACGACTAAATGAGCAGTTCTTC
- TRBJ2-1 TRBV7-9 TRBD2 CASSLGLAGGDEQFF TGTGCCAGCAGCCTCGGACTAGCGGGGGGTGATGAGCAGTTCTTC
few TRBJ2-4 TRBV5-1 - CASSLGWVNSISAKNIQYF TGCGCCAGCAGCTTGGGGTGGGTGAATAGCATATCGGCCAAAAACATTCAGTACTTC
- TRBJ1-5 TRBV20-1 - CSAPQGPNQPQHF TGCAGTGCCCCTCAAGGGCCCAATCAGCCCCAGCATTTT
- TRBJ2-3 TRBV12-3/TRBV12-4 - CASSLAAGSPQYF TGTGCCAGCAGTTTAGCGGCAGGGAGTCCGCAGTATTTT
- TRBJ2-2 TRBV20-1 - CSARVGGRETGELFF TGCAGTGCTAGAGTAGGCGGGCGTGAAACCGGGGAGCTGTTTTTT
many TRBJ1-5 TRBV6-5 - CASSRQGPQSNQPQHF TGTGCCAGCAGTCGTCAGGGGCCGCAAAGCAATCAGCCCCAGCATTTT
- TRBJ2-7 TRBV7-2 - CASSPSALRAYEQYF TGTGCCAGCAGCCCCAGCGCTCTGCGAGCCTACGAGCAGTACTTC
few TRBJ1-5 TRBV10-3 - CAISPSADQPQHF TGTGCCATCAGCCCCTCCGCGGATCAGCCCCAGCATTTT
- TRBJ2-1 TRBV5-1 TRBD2 CAGSLGLAGGDEQFF TGCGCCGGCAGCTTGGGACTAGCGGGAGGGGATGAGCAGTTCTTC
- TRBJ1-5 TRBV6-5 - CASQEGTYSNQPQHF TGTGCCAGCCAAGAGGGGACGTATAGCAATCAGCCCCAGCATTTT
many TRBJ2-1 TRBV5-1 - CASSRNRGPGNEQFF TGCGCCAGCAGCCGTAATCGGGGGCCGGGGAATGAGCAGTTCTTC
few TRBJ1-1 TRBV5-1 - CASSFQLLNTEAFF TGCGCCAGCAGCTTTCAGCTCTTGAACACTGAAGCTTTCTTT
many TRBJ2-5 TRBV20-1 TRBD2 CSASGRLAGQETQYF TGCAGTGCTAGTGGGCGACTAGCGGGACAAGAGACCCAGTACTTC
- TRBJ2-7 TRBV20-1 - CSAPQPFGADYEQYF TGCAGTGCTCCCCAACCCTTCGGGGCGGACTACGAGCAGTACTTC
- TRBJ2-1 TRBV29-1 - CSVDDYTQGEQFF TGCAGCGTTGACGATTATACTCAGGGGGAGCAGTTCTTC
many TRBJ2-1 TRBV5-1 TRBD2 CASRPGLGNYNEQFF TGCGCCAGCAGACCGGGACTAGGGAATTACAATGAGCAGTTCTTC
few TRBJ1-6 TRBV20-1 TRBD1 CSARDRQGWTLSPLHF TGCAGTGCTAGAGACCGACAGGGCTGGACCCTTTCACCCCTCCACTTT
few TRBJ1-1 TRBV4-1 - CASSQGRLAGGTTEAFF TGCGCCAGCAGCCAAGGGCGGCTGGCGGGGGGGACCACTGAAGCTTTCTTT
- TRBJ1-1 TRBV27 - CASTQHAGLGTEAFF TGTGCCAGCACCCAGCATGCGGGGTTGGGCACTGAAGCTTTCTTT
few TRBJ1-3 TRBV7-2 - CASSLARASGNTIYF TGTGCCAGCAGCTTAGCCAGGGCAAGTGGAAACACCATATATTTT